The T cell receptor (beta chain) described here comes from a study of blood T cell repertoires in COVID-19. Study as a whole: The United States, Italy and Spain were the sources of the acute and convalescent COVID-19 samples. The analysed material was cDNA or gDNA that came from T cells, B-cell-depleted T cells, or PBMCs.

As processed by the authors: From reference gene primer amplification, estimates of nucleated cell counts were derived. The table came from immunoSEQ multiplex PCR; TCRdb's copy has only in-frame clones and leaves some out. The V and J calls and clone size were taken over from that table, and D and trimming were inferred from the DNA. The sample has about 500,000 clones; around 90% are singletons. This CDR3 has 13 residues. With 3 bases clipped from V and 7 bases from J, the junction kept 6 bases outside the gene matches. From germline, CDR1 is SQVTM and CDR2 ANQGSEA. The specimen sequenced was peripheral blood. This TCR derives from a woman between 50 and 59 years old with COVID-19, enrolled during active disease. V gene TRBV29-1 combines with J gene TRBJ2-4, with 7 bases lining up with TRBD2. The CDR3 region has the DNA TGCAGCGTTGAGGTAGCGGGTGAGAACATTCAGTACTTC. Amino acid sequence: CSVEVAGENIQYF.